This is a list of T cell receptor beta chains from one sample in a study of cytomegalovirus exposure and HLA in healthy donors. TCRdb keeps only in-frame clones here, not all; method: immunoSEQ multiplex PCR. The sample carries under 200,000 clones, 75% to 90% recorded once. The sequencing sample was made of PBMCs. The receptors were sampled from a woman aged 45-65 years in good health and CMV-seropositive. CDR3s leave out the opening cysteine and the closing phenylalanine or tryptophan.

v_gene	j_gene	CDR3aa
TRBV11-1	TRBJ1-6	ASSLEVGYNSPLH
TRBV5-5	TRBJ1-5	ASRAGTGANQPQH
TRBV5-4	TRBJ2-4	ASSLQGATKNIQY
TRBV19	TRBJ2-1	ASRSYRGTYNEQF
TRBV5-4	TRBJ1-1	ASSLVAGTEAF
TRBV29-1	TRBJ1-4	SVVSRGGEKLF
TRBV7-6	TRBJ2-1	ASSPRLAEQF
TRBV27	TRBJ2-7	ASSLLAGVHEQY
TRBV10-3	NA	AISGGPYYEQY
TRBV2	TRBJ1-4	ASSEAPQGGFGGDEKLF
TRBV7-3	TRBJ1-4	ASSLAGARDEKLF
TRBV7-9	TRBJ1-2	ASSPQPSYGYT
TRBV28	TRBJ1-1	ASSLSGVTEAF
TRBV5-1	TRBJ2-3	ASSLRLAGDADTQY
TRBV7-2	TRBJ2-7	ASSLAPSGSQILYEQY
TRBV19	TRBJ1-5	ASTSVGGYQPQH
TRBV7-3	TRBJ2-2	ASSFMSGELF
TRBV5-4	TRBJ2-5	ASSLGADQETQY
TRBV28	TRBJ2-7	ASGVLGLTYEQY
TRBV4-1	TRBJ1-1	ASSLRGFEAF
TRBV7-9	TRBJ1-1	ASSLGSEGEAF
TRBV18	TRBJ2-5	ASSHSQETQY
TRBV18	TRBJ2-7	ASSPSGRGKYEQY
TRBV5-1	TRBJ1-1	ASSTGGSLMNTEAF
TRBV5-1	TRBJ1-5	ASSFTGGEPQH
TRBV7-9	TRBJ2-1	ASSLGLAGGNEQF
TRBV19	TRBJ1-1	ASSPGAGWDTEAF
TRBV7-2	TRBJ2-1	ASSRLAGQSNEQF
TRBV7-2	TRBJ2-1	ASSRTSGRKNEQF
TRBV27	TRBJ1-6	ASSPYPGQGMDSPLH
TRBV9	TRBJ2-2	ASSSEGRGELF
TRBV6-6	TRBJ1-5	ASTPALGTADQPQH
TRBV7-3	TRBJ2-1	ASSSSGINNEQF
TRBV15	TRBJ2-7	ATSSRDRGSYEQY
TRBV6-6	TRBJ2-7	ASSYGGVQY
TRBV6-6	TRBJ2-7	ASRYSDRGDSYEQY
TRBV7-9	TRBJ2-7	ASNLGSYEQY
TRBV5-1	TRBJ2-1	ASSPGRTISYNEQF
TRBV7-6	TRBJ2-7	ASSPRGQHYEQY
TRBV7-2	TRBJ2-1	ASSLLSGGYNEQF
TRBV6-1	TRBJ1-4	ASSEDIRQGVSEKLF
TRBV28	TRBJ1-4	ASSLWGLTNEKLF
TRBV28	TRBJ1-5	ASSLGTGNNQPQH
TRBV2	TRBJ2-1	ASSFPLGEQF
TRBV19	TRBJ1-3	ASSPRTDSSGNTIY
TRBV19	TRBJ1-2	ASSMYRGGGYT
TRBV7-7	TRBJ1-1	ASSSRLNTEAF
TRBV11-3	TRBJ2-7	ASSFGGSYEQY
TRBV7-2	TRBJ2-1	ASSLYGGRDNEQF
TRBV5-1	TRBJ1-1	ASSLGGDMRAF
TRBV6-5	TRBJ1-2	ASSPQLNYGYT
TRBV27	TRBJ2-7	ASSSNFRSSYEQY
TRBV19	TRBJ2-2	ASNQIGRTGELF
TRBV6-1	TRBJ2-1	ASSVPKRSHTSEQF
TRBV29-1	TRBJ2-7	SVNRGREYEQY